The sequence of this TCR beta chain was determined in a study of beta chain features in type 1 diabetes. The investigators reverse transcribed all of the isolated RNA, so they sequenced expressed TCRB transcripts. Roughly 3.6 million reads per sample on average were obtained from naive, central memory and regulatory T cell samples. Generated by immunoSEQ multiplex PCR, the TCRdb table keeps only in-frame clones and is missing some. This sample yields 200,000 to 300,000 clones, of which approximately 14% are seen a single time; about 0.02% belongs to the top ten. Worth noting for this clone: Antigen specificity is unknown.

Study-wide points: All four CD4+ subsets from Type 1 diabetes patients carried moderately but significantly shorter TCRB CDR3s.

Sequencing was carried out using naive CD4+ T cells from blood. This clonotype originated in a man aged 30-40 years with type 1 diabetes.

The CDR3 reads CASNRDNYGYTF. The CDR3 DNA follows: TGTGCCAGCAACAGGGATAACTATGGCTACACCTTC. The V gene is TRBV27, the J gene TRBJ1-2; a possible D gene is TRBD1 (6 bases). Per the germline V gene, CDR1 is MNHEY and CDR2 is SMNVEV (reference sequence). V was clipped by 7 bases and J by 1 base, with 7 bases between them. This CDR3 comprises 12 residues.